This T cell receptor beta chain was identified in a study of blood T cell repertoires in COVID-19. Study information: T cells, B-cell-depleted T cells, or PBMCs provided the cDNA or gDNA that served as material.

The CDR3 runs 14 residues. From germline, CDR1 is SEHNR and CDR2 FQNEAQ (reference sequence). J was trimmed by 4 bases and V by 5 bases; bases with no gene match: 6. The table came from immunoSEQ multiplex PCR; TCRdb's copy has only in-frame clones and leaves some out. This table has 360,000 or so clones, more than 70% appearing once. The chain joins TRBV7-9 to TRBJ2-7, with 9 bases lining up with TRBD2. The source of this sequence is a woman aged 30 to 39 who had been exposed to COVID-19. The sequenced material came from PBMCs or T cells enriched from blood (not recorded which). Written as DNA, the CDR3 is TGTGCCAGCAGCCCAAAGACTAGCGGTTACGAGCAGTACTTC. Encoded protein: CASSPKTSGYEQYF.